The 2 T cell receptor beta chains below were found in one sample sequenced in a study of immune evolution from preneoplasia to lung adenocarcinoma (dated by TCRdb to the early 2020s). Receptor libraries were prepared by the immunoSEQ multiplex PCR assay. The table was pulled from immuneACCESS by TCRdb, which kept in-frame rearrangements only. Such tables lose some clones; where checked, under half of the loss comes from unresolved V genes, and the rest has no known cause. Recorded for this sample are 6,000 to 6,500 clones; approximately 81% of them occurred a single time. In total, the top ten clones hold 6% to 7.5% of the sample. Sequenced input: FFPE adjacent normal lung tissue. These receptors came from an older donor with lung adenocarcinoma.

The V and J genes are TRBV5-5 and TRBJ2-5; D is perhaps TRBD2 (5 bases). The CDR3 extends over 13 amino acids. Trimming took off 0 bases at V and 5 bases at J, with 8 bases between the two ends. Germline V lookup: CDR1 SGHKS, CDR2 YYEKEE (reference sequence). Here the CDR3 DNA reads TGTGCCAGCAGCTTGGCGTGGGAGGAGACCCAGTACTTC. Translating it yields CASSLAWEETQYF. Full variable domain (remainder filled in from reference TRBV5-5 and TRBJ2-5): DAGVTQSPTHLIKTRGQQVTLRCSPISGHKSVSWYQQVLGQGPQFIFQYYEKEERGRGNFPDRFSARQFPNYSSELNVNALLLGDSALYLCASSLAWEETQYFGPGTRLLVL.

The rearrangement uses TRBV7-8 and TRBJ1-1; D is undetermined. The CDR3 is made up of 10 amino acids. From germline, CDR1 is SGHVS and CDR2 FQNEAQ. With 8 bases removed from V and 5 bases from J, the gap between germline ends came to 6 bases. The CDR3 region has the DNA TGTGCCAGCGGGGAGACTGAAGCTTTCTTT. It translates to CASGETEAFF.